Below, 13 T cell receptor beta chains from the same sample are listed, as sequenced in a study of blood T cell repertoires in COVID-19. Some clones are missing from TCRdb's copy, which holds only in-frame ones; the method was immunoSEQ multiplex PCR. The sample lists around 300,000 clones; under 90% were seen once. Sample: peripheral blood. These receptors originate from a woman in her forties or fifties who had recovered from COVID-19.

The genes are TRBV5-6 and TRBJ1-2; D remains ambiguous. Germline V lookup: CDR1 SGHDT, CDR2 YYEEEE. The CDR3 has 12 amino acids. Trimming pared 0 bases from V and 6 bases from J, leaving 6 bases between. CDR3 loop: CASSLGLHGYTF. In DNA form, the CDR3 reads TGTGCCAGCAGCTTGGGGCTTCATGGCTACACCTTC.

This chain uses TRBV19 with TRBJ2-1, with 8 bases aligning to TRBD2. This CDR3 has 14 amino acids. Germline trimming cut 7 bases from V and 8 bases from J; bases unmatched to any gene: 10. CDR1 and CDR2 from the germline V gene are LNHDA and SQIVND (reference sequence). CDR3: CASTGGAGVDEQFF. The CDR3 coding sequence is TGTGCCAGTACCGGGGGAGCGGGGGTCGATGAGCAGTTCTTC.

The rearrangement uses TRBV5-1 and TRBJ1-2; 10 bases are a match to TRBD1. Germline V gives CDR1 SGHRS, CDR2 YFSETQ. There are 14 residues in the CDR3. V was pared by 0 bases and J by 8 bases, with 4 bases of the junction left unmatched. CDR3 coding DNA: TGCGCCAGCAGCTTGGGACAGGGGGCGGAGGGCTACACCTTC. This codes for CASSLGQGAEGYTF.

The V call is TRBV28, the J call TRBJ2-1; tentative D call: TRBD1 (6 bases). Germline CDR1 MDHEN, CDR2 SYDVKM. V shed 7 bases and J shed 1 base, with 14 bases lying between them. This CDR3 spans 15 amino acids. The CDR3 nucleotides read TGTGCCAGCAATCCCGGGGACACATCCTACAATGAGCAGTTCTTC. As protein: CASNPGDTSYNEQFF.

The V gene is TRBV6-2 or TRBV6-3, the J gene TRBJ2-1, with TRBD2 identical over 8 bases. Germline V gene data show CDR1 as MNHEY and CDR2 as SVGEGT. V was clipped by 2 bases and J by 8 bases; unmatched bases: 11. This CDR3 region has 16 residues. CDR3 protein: CASSYPPGGGRDEQFF. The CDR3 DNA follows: TGTGCCAGCAGTTACCCCCCCGGGGGGGGCCGGGATGAGCAGTTCTTC.

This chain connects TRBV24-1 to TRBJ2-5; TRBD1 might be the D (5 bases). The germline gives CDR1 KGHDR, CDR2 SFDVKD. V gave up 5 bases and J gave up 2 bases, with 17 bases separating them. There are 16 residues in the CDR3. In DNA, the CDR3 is TGTGCCACCAGTGGGGGCTCCCGGGCCGGACAAGAGACCCAGTACTTC. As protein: CATSGGSRAGQETQYF.

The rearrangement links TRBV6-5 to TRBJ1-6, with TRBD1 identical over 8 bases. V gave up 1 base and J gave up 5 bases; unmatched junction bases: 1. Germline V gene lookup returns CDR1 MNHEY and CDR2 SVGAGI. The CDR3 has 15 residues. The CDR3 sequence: CASSYLQGDNSPLHF. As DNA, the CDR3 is TGTGCCAGCAGTTACTTACAGGGGGATAATTCACCCCTCCACTTT.

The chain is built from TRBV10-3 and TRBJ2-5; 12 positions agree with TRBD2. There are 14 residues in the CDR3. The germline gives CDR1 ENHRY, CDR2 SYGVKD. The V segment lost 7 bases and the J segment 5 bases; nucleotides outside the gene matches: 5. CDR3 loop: CAITPSGGAETQYF. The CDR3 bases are TGTGCCATCACTCCTAGCGGGGGGGCGGAGACCCAGTACTTC.

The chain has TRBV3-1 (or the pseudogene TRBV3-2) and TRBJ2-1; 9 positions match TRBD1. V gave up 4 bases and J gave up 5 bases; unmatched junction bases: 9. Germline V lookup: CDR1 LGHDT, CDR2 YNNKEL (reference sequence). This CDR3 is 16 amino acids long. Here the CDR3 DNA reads TGTGCCAGCAGCCCACCCAGGACAGGGGACGACAATGAGCAGTTCTTC. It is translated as CASSPPRTGDDNEQFF.

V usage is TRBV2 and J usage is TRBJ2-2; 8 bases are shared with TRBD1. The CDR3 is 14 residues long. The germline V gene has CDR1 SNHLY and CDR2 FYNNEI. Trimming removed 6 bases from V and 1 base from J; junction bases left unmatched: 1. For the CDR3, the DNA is TGTGCCAGCAGCGGACAGGGGAACACCGGGGAGCTGTTTTTT. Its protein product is CASSGQGNTGELFF.

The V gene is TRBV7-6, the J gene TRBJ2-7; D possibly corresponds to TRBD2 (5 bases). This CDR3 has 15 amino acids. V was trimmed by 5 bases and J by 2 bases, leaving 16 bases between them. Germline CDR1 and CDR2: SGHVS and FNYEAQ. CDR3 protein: CASSPRPGGPYEQYF. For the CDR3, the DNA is TGTGCCAGCAGCCCCCGACCGGGCGGGCCCTACGAGCAGTACTTC.

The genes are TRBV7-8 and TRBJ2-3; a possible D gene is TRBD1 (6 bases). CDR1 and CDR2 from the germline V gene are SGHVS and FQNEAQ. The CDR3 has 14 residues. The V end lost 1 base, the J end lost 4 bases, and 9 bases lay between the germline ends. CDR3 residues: CASSLDRVSDTQYF. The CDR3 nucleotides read TGTGCCAGCAGCTTAGACAGGGTGTCAGATACGCAGTATTTT.

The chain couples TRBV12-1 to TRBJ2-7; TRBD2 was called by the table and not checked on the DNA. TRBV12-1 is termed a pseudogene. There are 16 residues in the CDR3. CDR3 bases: TGTGCCAGCAGCATCCCTTGGTTCCGGGGATCCTACGAGCAGTACTTC. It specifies CASSIPWFRGSYEQYF.